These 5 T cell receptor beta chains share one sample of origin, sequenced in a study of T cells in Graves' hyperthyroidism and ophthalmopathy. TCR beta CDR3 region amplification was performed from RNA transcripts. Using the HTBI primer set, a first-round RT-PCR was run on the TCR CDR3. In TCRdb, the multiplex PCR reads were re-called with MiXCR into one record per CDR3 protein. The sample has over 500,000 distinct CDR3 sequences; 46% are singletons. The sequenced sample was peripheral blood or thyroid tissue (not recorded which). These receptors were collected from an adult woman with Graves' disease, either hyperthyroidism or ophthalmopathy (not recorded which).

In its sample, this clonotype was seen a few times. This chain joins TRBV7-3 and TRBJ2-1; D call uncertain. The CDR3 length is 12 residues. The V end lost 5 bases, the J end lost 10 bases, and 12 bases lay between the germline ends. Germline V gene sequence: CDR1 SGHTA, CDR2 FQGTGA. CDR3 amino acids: CASSDRGAEQFF. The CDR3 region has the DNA TGTGCCAGCAGCGACCGTGGTGCAGAGCAGTTCTTC.

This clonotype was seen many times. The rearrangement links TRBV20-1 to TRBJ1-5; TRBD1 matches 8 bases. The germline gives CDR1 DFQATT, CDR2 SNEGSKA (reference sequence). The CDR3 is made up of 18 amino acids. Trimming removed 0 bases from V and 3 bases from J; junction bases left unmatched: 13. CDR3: CSARDYGRTGISNQPQHF. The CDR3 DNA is TGCAGTGCTAGAGATTACGGACGGACAGGGATTTCCAATCAGCCCCAGCATTTT.

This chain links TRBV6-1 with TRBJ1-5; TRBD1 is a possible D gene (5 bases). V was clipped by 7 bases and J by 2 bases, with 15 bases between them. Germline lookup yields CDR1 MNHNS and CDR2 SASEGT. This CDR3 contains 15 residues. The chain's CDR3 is CASNSRGGGNQPQHF. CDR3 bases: TGTGCCAGCAACAGCCGGGGGGGGGGCAATCAGCCCCAGCATTTT.

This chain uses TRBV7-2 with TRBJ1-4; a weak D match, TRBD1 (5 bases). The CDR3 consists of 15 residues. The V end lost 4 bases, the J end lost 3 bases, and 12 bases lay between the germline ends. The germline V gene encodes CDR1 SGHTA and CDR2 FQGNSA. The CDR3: CASSSEGYSNEKLFF. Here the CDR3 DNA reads TGTGCCAGCAGCTCGGAGGGGTATTCTAATGAAAAACTGTTTTTT.

The CDR3 loop is CASMPTSGRTGELFF. In DNA form, the CDR3 reads TGTGCCAGCATGCCGACTAGCGGGAGAACCGGGGAGCTGTTTTTT. The genes are TRBV2 and TRBJ2-2; TRBD2 agrees at 12 bases. The CDR3 totals 15 residues. The junction had 5 bases not matched to a gene; V was cut back by 7 bases and J by 5 bases. Germline loops: CDR1 SNHLY, CDR2 FYNNEI.